The sequence of this T cell receptor beta chain was determined in a study of cytomegalovirus exposure and HLA in healthy donors. In the PCR, 60 Vbeta and 13 Jbeta primers were used. TCRdb's table, derived via immunoSEQ multiplex PCR, lists solely in-frame clones and lacks some. The table has approximately 82,000 clones, 60% to 85% seen once. Study-wide results and limits: The authors later linked a missense DCLRE1C variant to TCR beta V- and J-gene trimming.

This clone was counted only a few times. The target antigen is unknown. Germline V CDR1 and CDR2: SGHVS, FQNEAQ. The CDR3 totals 15 residues. V was shortened by 5 bases and J by 2 bases, with 15 bases between the two germline ends. What was sequenced was PBMCs. This TCR was sampled from a middle-aged man in good health and CMV-seronegative. This chain uses TRBV7-8 with TRBJ1-1; tentative D call: TRBD1 (5 bases). CDR3 sequence: CASSEMTRTNTEAFF. Here the CDR3 DNA reads TGTGCCAGCAGCGAAATGACAAGGACAAACACTGAAGCTTTCTTT.